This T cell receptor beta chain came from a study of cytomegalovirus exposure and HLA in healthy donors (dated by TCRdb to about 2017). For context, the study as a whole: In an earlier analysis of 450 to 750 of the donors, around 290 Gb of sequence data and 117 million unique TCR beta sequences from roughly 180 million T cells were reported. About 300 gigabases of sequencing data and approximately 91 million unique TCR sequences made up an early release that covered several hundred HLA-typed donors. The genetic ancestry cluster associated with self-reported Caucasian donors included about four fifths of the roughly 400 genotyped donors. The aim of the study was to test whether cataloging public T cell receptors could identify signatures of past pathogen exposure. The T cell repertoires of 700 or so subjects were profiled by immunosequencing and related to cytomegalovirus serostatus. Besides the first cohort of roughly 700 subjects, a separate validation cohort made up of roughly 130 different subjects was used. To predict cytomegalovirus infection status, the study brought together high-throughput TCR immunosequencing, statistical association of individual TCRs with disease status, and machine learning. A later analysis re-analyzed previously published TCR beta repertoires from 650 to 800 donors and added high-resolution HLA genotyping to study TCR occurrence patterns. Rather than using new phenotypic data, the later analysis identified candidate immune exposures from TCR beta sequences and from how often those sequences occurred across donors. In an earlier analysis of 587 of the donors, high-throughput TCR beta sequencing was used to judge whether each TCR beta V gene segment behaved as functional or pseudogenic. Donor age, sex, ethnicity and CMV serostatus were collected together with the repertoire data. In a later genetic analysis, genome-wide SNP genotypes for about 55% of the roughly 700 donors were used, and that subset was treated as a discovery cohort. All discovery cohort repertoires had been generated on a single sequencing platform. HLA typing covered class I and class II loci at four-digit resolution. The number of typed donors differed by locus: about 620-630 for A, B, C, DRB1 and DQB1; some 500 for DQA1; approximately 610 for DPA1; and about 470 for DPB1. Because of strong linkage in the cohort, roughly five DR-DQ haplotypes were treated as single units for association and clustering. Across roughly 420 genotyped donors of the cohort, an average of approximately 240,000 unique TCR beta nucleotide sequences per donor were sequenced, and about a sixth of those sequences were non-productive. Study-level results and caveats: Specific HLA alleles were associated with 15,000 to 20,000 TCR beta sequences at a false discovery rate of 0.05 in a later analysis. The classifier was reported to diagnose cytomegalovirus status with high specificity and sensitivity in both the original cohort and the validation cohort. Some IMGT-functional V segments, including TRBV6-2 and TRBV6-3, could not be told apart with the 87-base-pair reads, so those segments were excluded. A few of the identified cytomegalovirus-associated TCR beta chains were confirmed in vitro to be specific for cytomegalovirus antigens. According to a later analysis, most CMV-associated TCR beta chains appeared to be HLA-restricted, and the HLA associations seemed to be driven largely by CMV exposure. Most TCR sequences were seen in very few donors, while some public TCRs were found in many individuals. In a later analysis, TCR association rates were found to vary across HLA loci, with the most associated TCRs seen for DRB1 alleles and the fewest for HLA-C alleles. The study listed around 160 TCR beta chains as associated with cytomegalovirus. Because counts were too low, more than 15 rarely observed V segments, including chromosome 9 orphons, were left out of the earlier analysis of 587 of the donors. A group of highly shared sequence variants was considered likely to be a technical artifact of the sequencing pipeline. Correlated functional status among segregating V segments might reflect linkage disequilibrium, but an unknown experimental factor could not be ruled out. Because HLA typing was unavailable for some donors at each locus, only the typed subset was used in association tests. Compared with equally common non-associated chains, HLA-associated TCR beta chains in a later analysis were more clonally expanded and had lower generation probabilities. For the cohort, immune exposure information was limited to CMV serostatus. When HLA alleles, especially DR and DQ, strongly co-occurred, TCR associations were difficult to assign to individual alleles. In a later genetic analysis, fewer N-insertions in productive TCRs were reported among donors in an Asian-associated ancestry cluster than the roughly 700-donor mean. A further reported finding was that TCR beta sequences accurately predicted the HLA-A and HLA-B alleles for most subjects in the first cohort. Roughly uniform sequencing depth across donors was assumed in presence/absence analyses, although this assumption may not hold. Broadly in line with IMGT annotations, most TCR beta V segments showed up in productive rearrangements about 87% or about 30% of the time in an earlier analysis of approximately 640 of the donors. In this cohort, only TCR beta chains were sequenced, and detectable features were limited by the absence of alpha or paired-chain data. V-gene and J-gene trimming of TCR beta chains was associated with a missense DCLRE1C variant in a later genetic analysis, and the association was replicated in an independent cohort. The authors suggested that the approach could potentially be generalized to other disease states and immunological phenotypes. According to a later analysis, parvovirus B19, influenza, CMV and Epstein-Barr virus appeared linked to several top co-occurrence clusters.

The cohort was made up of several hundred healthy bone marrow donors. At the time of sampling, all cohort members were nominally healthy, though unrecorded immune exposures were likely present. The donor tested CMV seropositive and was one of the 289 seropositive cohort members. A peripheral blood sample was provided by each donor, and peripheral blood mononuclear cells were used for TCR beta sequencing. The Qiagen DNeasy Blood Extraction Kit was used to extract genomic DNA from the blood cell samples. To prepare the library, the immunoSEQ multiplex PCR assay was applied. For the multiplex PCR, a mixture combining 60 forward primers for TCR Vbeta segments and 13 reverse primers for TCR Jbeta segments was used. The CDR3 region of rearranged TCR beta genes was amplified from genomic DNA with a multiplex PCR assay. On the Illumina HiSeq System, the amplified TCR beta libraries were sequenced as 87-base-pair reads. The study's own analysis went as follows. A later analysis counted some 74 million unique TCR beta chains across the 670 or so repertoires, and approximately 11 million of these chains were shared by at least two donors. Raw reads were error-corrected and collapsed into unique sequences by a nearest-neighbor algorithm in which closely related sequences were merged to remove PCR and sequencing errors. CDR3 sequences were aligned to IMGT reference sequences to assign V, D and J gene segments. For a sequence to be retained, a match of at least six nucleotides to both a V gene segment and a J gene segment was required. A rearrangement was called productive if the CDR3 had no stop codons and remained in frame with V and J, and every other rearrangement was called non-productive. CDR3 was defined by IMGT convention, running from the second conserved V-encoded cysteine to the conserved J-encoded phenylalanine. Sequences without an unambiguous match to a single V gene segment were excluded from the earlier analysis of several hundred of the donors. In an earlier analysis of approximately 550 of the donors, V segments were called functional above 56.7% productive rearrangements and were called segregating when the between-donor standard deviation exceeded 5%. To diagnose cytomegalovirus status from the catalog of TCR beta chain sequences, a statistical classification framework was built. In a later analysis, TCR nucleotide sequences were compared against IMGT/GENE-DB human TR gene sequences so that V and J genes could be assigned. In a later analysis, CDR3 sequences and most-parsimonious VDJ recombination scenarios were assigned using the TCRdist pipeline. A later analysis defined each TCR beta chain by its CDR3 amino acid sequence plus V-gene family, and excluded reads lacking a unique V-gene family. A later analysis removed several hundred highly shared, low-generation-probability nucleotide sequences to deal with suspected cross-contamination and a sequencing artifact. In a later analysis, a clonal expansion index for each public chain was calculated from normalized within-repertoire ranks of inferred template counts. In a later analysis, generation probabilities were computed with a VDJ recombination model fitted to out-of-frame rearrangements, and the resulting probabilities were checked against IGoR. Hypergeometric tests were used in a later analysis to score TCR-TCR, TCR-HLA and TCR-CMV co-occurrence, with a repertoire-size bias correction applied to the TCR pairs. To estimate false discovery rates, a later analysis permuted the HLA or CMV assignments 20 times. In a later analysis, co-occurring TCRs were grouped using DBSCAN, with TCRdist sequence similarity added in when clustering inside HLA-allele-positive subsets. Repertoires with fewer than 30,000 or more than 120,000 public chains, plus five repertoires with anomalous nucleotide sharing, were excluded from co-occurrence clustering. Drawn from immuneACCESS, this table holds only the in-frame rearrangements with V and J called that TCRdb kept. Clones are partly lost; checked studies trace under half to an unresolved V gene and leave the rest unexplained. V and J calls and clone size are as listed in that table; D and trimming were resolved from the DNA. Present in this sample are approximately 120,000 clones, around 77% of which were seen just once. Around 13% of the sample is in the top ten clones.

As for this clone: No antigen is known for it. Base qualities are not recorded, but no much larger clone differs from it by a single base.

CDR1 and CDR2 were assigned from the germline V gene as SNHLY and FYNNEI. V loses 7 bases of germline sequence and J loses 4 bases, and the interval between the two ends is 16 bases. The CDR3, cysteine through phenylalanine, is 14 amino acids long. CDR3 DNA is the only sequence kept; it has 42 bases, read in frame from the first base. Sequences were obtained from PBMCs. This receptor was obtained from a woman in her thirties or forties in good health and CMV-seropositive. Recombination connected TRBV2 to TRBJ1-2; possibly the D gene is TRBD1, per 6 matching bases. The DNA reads TGTGCCAGCATCCAGACAGGCGGAGTCTATGGCTACACCTTC. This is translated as CASIQTGGVYGYTF.